A single sample gave rise to the 8 T cell receptor beta chains below, sequenced in a study of beta chain features in type 1 diabetes. Their cognate antigens are unknown. What was sequenced were expressed TCRB transcripts, since all of the isolated RNA had been reverse transcribed. Data came from immunoSEQ multiplex PCR; TCRdb stores just in-frame clones and leaves some out. Among more than 550,000 clones listed, roughly an eighth were seen once. Overall study results and limits: Among patients with Type 1 diabetes, TCRB CDR3s were moderately but significantly shorter in every one of the four CD4+ subsets.

Sequencing input: naive CD4+ T cells from blood. The receptors shown here come from a man aged 18 to 30 with type 1 diabetes.

This clone occurred a few times. The rearrangement uses TRBV7-2 and TRBJ2-5; tentatively, D is TRBD2 (5 bases). This CDR3 region has 16 residues. Germline V gene lookup returns CDR1 SGHTA and CDR2 FQGNSA. With 5 bases removed from V and 0 bases from J, the gap between germline ends came to 16 bases. The chain's CDR3 is CASSHPRGTYQETQYF. DNA for the CDR3: TGTGCCAGCAGCCACCCACGGGGAACGTACCAAGAGACCCAGTACTTC. Filled out from reference TRBV7-2 and TRBJ2-5, the complete variable domain reads GAGVSQSPSNKVTEKGKDVELRCDPISGHTALYWYRQSLGQGLEFLIYFQGNSAPDKSGLPSDRFSAERTGGSVSTLTIQRTQQEDSAVYLCASSHPRGTYQETQYFGPGTRLLVL.

The genes are TRBV19 and TRBJ2-3; tentative D call: TRBD2 (5 bases). V was trimmed by 5 bases and J by 4 bases, leaving 16 bases between them. The germline CDR1 and CDR2 sequences are LNHDA and SQIVND (reference sequence). The CDR3 has 15 amino acids. In DNA form, the CDR3 reads TGTGCCAGTAGTGCCCTCGGAGGATTGGCAGATACGCAGTATTTT. Its protein is CASSALGGLADTQYF. Looking up the rest from reference TRBV19 and TRBJ2-3 gives the full variable domain: DGGITQSPKYLFRKEGQNVTLSCEQNLNHDAMYWYRQDPGQGLRLIYYSQIVNDFQKGDIAEGYSVSREKKESFPLTVTSAQKNPTAFYLCASSALGGLADTQYFGPGTRLTVL.

There are a few counts of this clone. J is TRBJ1-2 and V is TRBV6-5; no definite D call. Germline values: CDR1 MNHEY, CDR2 SVGAGI. This CDR3 comprises 11 residues. Trimming removed 6 bases at V and 8 bases at J, with 10 bases between. The CDR3 DNA follows: TGTGCCAGCAGCCCCGGACGGGGCTACACCTTC. It specifies CASSPGRGYTF.

This rearrangement joins TRBV5-1 to TRBJ2-3; D uncertain. Germline CDR1 SGHRS, CDR2 YFSETQ. The V gene lost 4 bases and the J gene lost 3 bases, with 6 bases spanning the gap. The CDR3 length is 12 residues. The CDR3 sequence is CASSIETDTQYF. Written as DNA, the CDR3 is TGCGCCAGCAGCATCGAGACAGATACGCAGTATTTT. Based on the CDR3 plus reference TRBV5-1 and TRBJ2-3, the full variable domain is KAGVTQTPRYLIKTRGQQVTLSCSPISGHRSVSWYQQTPGQGLQFLFEYFSETQRNKGNFPGRFSGRQFSNSRSEMNVSTLELGDSALYLCASSIETDTQYFGPGTRLTVL.

This clone showed up just a few times. The V and J genes are TRBV4-1 and TRBJ2-5; no firm D call. CDR1 MGHRA and CDR2 YSYEKL come from the germline V gene. The CDR3 runs 17 residues. V was cut by 1 base and J by 1 base, with 16 bases left in between. The CDR3 region is CASSQGPFGVVQETQYF. In DNA form, the CDR3 reads TGCGCCAGCAGCCAAGGCCCCTTCGGTGTAGTCCAAGAGACCCAGTACTTC.

The genes are TRBV5-1 and TRBJ2-1; D is possibly TRBD2 (5 bases). Germline values: CDR1 SGHRS, CDR2 YFSETQ. V dropped 4 bases and J dropped 7 bases, with 12 bases sitting between them. The CDR3 has 13 residues. The CDR3: CASSQPPGNEQFF. The CDR3 DNA reads as TGCGCCAGCAGCCAACCTCCGGGGAATGAGCAGTTCTTC.

In its sample, this clone was seen a few times. V usage is TRBV21-1 and J usage is TRBJ1-1. TRBV21-1 is an annotated pseudogene. The CDR3 runs 14 residues. CDR3 protein: CASSTYPRVTEAFF. DNA of the CDR3: TGTGCCAGCAGCACCTACCCTAGGGTGACTGAAGCTTTCTTT.

The gene calls are TRBV27 and TRBJ1-1; D unresolved. This CDR3 is built from 15 residues. The V end lost 6 bases, the J end lost 3 bases, and 17 bases lay between the germline ends. CDR1 and CDR2 (germline): MNHEY, SMNVEV (reference sequence). The CDR3 reads CASSPREAGDTEAFF. The CDR3 DNA reads TGTGCCAGCAGCCCGCGGGAGGCCGGGGACACTGAAGCTTTCTTT.